This T cell receptor (beta chain) was sequenced for a study of T cells in Graves' hyperthyroidism and ophthalmopathy. In the study overall: Initial diagnosis, before any treatment, was when peripheral blood was collected.

The hyperthyroidism was newly diagnosed and had lasted under 2 months; the patients were aged 18 to 65. This clonotype was observed a handful of times. The CDR3 has 19 amino acids. The junction had 9 bases not matched to a gene; V was cut back by 1 base and J by 0 bases. CDR1 is LNHDA and CDR2 is SQIVND in the germline V gene (reference sequence). There were TCR beta CDR3 regions amplified from RNA transcripts. HTBI primers were employed in a first-round RT-PCR of the TCR CDR3. Each CDR3 protein is one row after TCRdb ran MiXCR on the multiplex PCR reads. Seen here are some 800,000 distinct CDR3 sequences, about two fifths observed once, and the top ten hold 7% to 10%.

The rearrangement links TRBV19 to TRBJ1-5; 10 nucleotides align to TRBD1. The sequenced sample was blood. The receptor comes from a young man with Graves' hyperthyroidism. The CDR3 loop is CASSIVDRGIRYSNQPQHF. The CDR3 DNA sequence: TGTGCCAGTAGTATAGTGGACAGGGGGATACGATATAGCAATCAGCCCCAGCATTTT.